This TCR beta chain was identified during a study of blood T cells in healthy people across ages. Notes on this clonotype: What it recognizes is unknown.

Germline loops: CDR1 MGHDK, CDR2 SYGVNS. The CDR3 runs 13 residues. Germline trimming cut 11 bases from V and 7 bases from J; bases unmatched to any gene: 10. Findings and caveats of the study: Long-lived donors carried more naive CD4+ cells and greater diversity than aged donors.

Primed by a sample-barcoded 5' primer and a J-beta primer mix, a second PCR proceeded for roughly 6 to 12 cycles. Via MiXCR, TCRdb re-called the 5' RACE reads, giving one row per CDR3 protein. The table has around 1,500,000 distinct CDR3 sequences, 42% seen once; the top ten hold around 8%. The draw of peripheral blood yielded approximately 10 milliliters from each donor. Total RNA extracted from each sample amounted to at least 5.5 micrograms. This sequence joins TRBV25-1 and TRBJ2-7; 11 positions agree with TRBD2. This sequence was found in a woman under 30 in good health. Sequencing was carried out using blood. CDR3 in DNA: TGTGCCTCTAAGGTAGCGGGAGGGCATGAGCAGTACTTC. It codes for CASKVAGGHEQYF.